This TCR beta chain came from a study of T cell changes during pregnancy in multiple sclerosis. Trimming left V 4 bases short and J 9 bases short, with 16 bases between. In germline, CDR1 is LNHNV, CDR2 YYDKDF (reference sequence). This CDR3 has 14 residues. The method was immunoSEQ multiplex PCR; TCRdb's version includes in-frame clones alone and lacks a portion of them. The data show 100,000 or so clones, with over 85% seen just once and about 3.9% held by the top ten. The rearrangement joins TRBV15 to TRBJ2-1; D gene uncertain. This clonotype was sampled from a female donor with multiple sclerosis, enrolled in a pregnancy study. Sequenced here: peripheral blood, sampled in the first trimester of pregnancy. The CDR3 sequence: CATSIGMRGGEQFF. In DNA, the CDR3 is TGTGCCACCAGCATTGGTATGAGAGGTGGTGAGCAGTTCTTC.